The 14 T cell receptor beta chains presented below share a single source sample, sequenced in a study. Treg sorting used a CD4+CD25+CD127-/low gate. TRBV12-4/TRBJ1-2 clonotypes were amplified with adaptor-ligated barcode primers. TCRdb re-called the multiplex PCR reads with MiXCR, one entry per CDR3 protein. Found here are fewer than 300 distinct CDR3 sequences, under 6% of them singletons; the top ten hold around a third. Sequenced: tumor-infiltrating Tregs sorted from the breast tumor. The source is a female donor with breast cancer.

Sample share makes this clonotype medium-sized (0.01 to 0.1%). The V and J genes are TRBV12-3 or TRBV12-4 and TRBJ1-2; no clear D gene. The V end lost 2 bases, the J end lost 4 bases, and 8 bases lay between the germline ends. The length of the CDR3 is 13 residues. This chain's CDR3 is CASSLSAGYGYTF. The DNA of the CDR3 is TGTGCCAGCAGTTTAAGCGCAGGCTATGGCTACACCTTC.

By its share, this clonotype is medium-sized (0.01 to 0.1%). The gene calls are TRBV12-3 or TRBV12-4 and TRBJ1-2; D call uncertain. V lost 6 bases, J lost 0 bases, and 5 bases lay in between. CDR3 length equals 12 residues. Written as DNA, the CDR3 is TGTGCCAGCAGCGCTGCTAACTATGGCTACACCTTC. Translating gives CASSAANYGYTF.

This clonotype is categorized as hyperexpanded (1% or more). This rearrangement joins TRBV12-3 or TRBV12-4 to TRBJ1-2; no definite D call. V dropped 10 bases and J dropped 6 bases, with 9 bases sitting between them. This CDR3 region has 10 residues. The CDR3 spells CAIRSDGYTF. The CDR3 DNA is TGTGCCATCCGAAGCGATGGCTACACCTTC.

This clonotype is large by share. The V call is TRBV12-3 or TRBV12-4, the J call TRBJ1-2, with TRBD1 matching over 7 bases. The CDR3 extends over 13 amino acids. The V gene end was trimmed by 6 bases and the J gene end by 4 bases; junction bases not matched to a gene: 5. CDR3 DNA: TGTGCCAGCAGATGGGACAGCTCCTATGGCTACACCTTC. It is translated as CASRWDSSYGYTF.

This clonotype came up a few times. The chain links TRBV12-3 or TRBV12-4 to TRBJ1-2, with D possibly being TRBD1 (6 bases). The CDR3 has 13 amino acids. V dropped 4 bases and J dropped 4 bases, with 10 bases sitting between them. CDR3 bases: TGTGCCAGCAGTTGGCCGGACAGCTATGGCTACACCTTC. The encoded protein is CASSWPDSYGYTF.

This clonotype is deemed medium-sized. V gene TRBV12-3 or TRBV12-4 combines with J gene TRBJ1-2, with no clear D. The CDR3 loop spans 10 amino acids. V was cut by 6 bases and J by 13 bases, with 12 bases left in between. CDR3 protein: CASSLGRITF. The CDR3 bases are TGTGCCAGCAGCCTTGGACGGATCACCTTC.

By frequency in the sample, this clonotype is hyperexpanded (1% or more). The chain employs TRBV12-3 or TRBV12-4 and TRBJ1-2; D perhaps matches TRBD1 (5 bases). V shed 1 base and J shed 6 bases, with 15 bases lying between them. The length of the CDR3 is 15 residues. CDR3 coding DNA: TGTGCCAGCAGTTTAGTAATCAGCAGGGCGCATGGCTACACCTTC. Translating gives CASSLVISRAHGYTF.

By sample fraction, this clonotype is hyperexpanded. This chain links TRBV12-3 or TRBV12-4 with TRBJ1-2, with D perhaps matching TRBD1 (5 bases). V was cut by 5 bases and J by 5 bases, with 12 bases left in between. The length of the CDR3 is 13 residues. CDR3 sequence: CASSGRRGYGYTF. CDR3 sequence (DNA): TGTGCCAGCAGTGGACGAAGGGGTTATGGCTACACCTTC.

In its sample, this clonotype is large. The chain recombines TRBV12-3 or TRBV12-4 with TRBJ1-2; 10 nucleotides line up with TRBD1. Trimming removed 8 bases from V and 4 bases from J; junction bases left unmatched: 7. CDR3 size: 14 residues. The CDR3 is CASRPGQGFYGYTF. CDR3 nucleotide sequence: TGTGCCAGCCGGCCGGGACAGGGGTTCTATGGCTACACCTTC.

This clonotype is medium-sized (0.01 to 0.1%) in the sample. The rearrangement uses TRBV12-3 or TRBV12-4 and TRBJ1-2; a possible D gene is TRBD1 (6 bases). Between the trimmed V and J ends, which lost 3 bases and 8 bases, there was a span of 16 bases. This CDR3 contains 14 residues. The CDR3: CASSFVAGALGYTF. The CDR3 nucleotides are TGTGCCAGCAGTTTCGTTGCAGGGGCCTTGGGCTACACCTTC.

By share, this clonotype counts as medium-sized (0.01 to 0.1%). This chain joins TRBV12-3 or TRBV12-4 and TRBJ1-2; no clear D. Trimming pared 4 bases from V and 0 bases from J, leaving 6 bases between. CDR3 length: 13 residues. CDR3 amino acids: CASSSTSNYGYTF. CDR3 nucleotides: TGTGCCAGCAGTTCGACATCTAACTATGGCTACACCTTC.

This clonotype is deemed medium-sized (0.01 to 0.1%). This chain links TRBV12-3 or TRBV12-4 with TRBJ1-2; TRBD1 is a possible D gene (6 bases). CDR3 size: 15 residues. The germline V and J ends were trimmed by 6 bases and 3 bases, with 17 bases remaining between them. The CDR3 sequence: CASRRTGSGDYGYTF. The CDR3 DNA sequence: TGTGCCAGCAGGCGTACAGGGAGTGGGGACTATGGCTACACCTTC.

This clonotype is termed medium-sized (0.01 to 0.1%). In DNA form, the CDR3 reads TGTGCCAGCAGTACCGGCTCCCTGGCCCGTGGCTACACCTTC. Translating gives CASSTGSLARGYTF. This rearrangement joins TRBV12-3 or TRBV12-4 to TRBJ1-2; D not resolved. Trimming left V 5 bases short and J 7 bases short, with 17 bases between. The CDR3 consists of 14 residues.

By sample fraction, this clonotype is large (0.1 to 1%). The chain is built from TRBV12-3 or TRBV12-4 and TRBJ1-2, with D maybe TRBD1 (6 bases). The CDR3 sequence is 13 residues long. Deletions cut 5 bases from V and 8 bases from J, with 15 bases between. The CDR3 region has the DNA TGTGCCAGCAGTCTACAGGGTAAAGTGGGCTACACCTTC. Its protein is CASSLQGKVGYTF.